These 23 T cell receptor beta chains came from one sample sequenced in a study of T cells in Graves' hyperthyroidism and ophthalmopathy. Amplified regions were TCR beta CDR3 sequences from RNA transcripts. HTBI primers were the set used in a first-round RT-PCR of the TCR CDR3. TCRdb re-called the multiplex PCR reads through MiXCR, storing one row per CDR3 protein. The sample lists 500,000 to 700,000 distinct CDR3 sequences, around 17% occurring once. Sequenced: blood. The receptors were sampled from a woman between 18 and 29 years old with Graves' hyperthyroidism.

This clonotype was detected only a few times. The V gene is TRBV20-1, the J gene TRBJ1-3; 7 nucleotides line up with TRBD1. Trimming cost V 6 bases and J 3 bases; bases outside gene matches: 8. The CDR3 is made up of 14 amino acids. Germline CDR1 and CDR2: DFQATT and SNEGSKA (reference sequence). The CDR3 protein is CSAIDRVGGNTIYF. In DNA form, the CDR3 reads TGCAGTGCCATTGACAGGGTCGGTGGAAACACCATATATTTT.

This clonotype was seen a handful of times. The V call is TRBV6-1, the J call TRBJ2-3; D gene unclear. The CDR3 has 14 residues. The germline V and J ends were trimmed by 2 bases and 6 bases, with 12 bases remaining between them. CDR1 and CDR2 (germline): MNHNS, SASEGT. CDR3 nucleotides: TGTGCCAGCAGTGAAAGTCGTAGGGCGGATACGCAGTATTTT. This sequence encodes CASSESRRADTQYF.

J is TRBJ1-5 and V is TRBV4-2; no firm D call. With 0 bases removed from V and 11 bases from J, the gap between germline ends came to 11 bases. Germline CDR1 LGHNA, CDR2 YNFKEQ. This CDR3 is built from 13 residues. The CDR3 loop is CASSQEGRAAQHF. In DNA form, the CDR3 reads TGTGCCAGCAGCCAAGAGGGGAGGGCGGCCCAGCATTTT.

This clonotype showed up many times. The CDR3 here is CASSELAGANDYGYTF. The CDR3 DNA reads as TGTGCCAGCAGTGAACTTGCAGGGGCAAACGACTATGGCTACACCTTC. This chain uses TRBV6-1 with TRBJ1-2, with a possible D match to TRBD1 (6 bases). The CDR3 has 16 residues. Germline CDR1 and CDR2: MNHNS and SASEGT. Trimming took off 2 bases at V and 3 bases at J, with 16 bases between the two ends.

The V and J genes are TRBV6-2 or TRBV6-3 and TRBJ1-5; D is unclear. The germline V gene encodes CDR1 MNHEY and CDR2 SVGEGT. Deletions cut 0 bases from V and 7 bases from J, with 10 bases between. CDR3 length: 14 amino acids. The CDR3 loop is CASSYSMSRQPQHF. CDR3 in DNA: TGTGCCAGCAGTTACTCGATGTCCAGGCAGCCCCAGCATTTT.

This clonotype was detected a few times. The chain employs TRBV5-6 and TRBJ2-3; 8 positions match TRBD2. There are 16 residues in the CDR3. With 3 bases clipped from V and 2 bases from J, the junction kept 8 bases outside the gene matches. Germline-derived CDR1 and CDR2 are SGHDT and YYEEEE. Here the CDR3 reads CASSWRPSGPTDTQYF. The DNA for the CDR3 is TGTGCCAGCAGCTGGCGGCCTAGCGGGCCCACAGATACGCAGTATTTT.

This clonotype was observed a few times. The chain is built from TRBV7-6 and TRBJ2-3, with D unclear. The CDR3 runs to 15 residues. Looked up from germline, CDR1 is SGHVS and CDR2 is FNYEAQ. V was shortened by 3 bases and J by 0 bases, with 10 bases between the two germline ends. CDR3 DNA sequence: TGTGCCAGCAGCTTCGGAGACTCTAGCACAGATACGCAGTATTTT. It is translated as CASSFGDSSTDTQYF.

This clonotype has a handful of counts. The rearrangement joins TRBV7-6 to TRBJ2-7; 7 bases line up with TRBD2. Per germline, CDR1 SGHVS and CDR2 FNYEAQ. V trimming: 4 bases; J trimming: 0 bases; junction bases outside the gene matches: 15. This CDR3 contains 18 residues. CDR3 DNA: TGTGCCAGCAGCTCGGAAGTAGCCGGGGGGAGGGCCTCCTACGAGCAGTACTTC. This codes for CASSSEVAGGRASYEQYF.

CDR3 sequence: CASKRDTPRDTEAFF. The CDR3 bases are TGTGCCAGCAAGAGGGACACCCCCCGCGACACTGAAGCTTTCTTT. This sequence joins TRBV12-3 or TRBV12-4 and TRBJ1-1; tentative D call: TRBD1 (6 bases). V was shortened by 7 bases and J by 3 bases, with 18 bases between the two germline ends. This CDR3 has 15 residues.

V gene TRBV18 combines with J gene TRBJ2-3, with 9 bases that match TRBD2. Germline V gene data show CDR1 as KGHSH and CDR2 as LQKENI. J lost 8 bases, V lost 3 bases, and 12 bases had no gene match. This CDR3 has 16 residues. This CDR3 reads CASSPLAGDGHGTQYF. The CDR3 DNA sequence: TGTGCCAGCTCACCCTTAGCGGGAGACGGTCACGGTACGCAGTATTTT.

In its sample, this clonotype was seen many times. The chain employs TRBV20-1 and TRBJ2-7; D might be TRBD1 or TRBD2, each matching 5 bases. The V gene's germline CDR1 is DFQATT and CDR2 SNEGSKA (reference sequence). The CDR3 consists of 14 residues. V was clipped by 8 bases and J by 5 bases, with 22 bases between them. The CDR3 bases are TGCAGTTACCAGGACGGGACGGCGGACCACGAGCAGTACTTC. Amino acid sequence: CSYQDGTADHEQYF.

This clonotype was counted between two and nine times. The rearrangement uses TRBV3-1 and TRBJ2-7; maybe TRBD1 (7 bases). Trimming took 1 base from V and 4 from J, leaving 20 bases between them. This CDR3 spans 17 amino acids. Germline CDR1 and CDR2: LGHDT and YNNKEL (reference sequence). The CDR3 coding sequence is TGTGCCAGCAGCCAAGGCCCGGGAGAGGGGGCCGGGTACGAGCAGTACTTC. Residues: CASSQGPGEGAGYEQYF.

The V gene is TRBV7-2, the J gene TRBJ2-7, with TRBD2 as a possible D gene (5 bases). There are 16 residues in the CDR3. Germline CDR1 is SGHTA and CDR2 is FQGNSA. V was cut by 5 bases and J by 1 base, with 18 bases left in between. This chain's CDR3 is CASSHPTLDGSYEQYF. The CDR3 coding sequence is TGTGCCAGCAGCCACCCCACACTAGACGGGTCCTACGAGCAGTACTTC.

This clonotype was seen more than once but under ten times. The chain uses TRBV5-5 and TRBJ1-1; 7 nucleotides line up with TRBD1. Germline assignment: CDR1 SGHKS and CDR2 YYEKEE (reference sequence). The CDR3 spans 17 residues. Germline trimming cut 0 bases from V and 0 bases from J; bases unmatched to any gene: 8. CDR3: CASSLAFVDRLNTEAFF. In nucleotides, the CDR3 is TGTGCCAGCAGCTTGGCCTTCGTGGACAGGTTGAACACTGAAGCTTTCTTT.

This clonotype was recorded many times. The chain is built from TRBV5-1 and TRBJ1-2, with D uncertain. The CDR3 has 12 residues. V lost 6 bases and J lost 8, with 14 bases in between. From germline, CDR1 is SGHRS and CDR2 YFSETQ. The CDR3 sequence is CASTDSQGGYTF. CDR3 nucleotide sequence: TGCGCCAGCACTGACTCGCAAGGGGGCTACACCTTC.

The CDR3 region has the DNA TGTGCCAGCAGCGTAGAGCCAATAATCAGTAGAAGCTCTGGAAACACCATATATTTT. It specifies CASSVEPIISRSSGNTIYF. V gene TRBV9 combines with J gene TRBJ1-3; D gene unclear. V was cut by 0 bases and J by 0 bases, with 19 bases left in between. This CDR3 has 19 residues. Germline-derived CDR1 and CDR2 are SGDLS and YYNGEE.

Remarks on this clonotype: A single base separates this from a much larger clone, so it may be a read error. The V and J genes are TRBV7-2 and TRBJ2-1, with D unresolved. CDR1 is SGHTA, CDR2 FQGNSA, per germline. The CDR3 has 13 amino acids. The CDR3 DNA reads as TGTGCCAGCAACCCTCCCTCCTACAATGAGCGGTTCTTC. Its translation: CASNPPSYNERFF.

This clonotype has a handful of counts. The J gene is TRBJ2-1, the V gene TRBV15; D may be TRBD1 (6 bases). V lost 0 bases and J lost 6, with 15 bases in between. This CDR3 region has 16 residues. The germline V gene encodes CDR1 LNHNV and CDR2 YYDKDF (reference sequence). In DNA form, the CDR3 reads TGTGCCACCAGCAGAGATCAGTCAGGGGTAGCCAATGAGCAGTTCTTC. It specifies CATSRDQSGVANEQFF.

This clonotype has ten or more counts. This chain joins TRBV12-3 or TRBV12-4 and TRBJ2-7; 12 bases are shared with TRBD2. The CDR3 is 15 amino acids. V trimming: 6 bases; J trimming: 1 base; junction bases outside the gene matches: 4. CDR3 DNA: TGTGCCAGCAGCTCCGGGACTAGCGGGTCCTACGAGCAGTACTTC. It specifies CASSSGTSGSYEQYF.

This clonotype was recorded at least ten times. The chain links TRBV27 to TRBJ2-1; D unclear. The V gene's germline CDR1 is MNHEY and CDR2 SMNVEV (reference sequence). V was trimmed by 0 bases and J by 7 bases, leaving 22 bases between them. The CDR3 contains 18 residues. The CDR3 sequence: CASSLSPDDKVWINEQFF. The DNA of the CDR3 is TGTGCCAGCAGTTTATCGCCCGATGATAAAGTGTGGATTAATGAGCAGTTCTTC.

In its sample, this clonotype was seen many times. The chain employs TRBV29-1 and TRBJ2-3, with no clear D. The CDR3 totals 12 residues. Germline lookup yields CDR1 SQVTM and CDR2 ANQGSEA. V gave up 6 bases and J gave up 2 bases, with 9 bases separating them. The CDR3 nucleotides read TGCAGCGTGACTGTGAACACAGATACGCAGTATTTT. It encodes CSVTVNTDTQYF.

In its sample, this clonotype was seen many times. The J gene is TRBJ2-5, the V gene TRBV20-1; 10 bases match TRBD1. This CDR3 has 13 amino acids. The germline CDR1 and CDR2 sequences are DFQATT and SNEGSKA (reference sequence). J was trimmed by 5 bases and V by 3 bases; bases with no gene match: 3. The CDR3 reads CSARRTGGETQYF. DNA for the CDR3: TGCAGTGCTAGGAGGACAGGGGGGGAGACCCAGTACTTC.

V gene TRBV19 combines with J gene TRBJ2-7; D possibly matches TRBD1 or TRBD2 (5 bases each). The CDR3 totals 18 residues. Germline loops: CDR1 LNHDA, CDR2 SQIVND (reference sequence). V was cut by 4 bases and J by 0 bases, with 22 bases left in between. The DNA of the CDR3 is TGTGCCAGTAGTACCGAGGGGCAGGGAACCCCTGGCTCCTACGAGCAGTACTTC. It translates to CASSTEGQGTPGSYEQYF.